The 24 T cell receptor beta chains presented below share a single source sample, sequenced in a study of human thymus T cells. Measured with immunoSEQ multiplex PCR; TCRdb has only the in-frame clones, and not every one. Among about 78,000 clones, roughly 96% were seen once, and the ten largest hold just over 0.03%. Surgeons resected thymus tissue during corrective heart surgery. The sample taken for sequencing was thymus tissue. The receptors derive from a boy in the first two years of life with a congenital heart defect but otherwise immunologically healthy.

V gene TRBV9 combines with J gene TRBJ1-2; 10 bases line up with TRBD1. V lost 0 bases to trimming and J lost 5 bases; unmatched junction nucleotides: 4. The CDR3 runs 15 residues. CDR1 and CDR2 from the germline V gene are SGDLS and YYNGEE. CDR3 coding DNA: TGTGCCAGCAGCGTAGGGGACAGGGGAGAATATGGCTACACCTTC. Translating gives CASSVGDRGEYGYTF.

V and J are TRBV9 and TRBJ2-2, with D possibly matching TRBD2 (5 bases). V shed 4 bases and J shed 4 bases, with 17 bases lying between them. CDR1 and CDR2 from the germline V gene are SGDLS and YYNGEE. This CDR3 comprises 16 residues. The CDR3 reads CASSRHDGEATGELFF. In DNA form, the CDR3 reads TGTGCCAGCAGCCGCCACGACGGGGAAGCCACCGGGGAGCTGTTTTTT.

The J gene is TRBJ2-3, the V gene TRBV5-1; D call uncertain. CDR3 size: 17 residues. Trimming removed 0 bases at V and 2 bases at J, with 16 bases between. Per the germline V gene, CDR1 is SGHRS and CDR2 is YFSETQ. This chain's CDR3 is CASSLVPRRGYTDTQYF. CDR3 nucleotide sequence: TGCGCCAGCAGCTTGGTTCCCCGGCGAGGATACACAGATACGCAGTATTTT.

The chain is built from TRBV2 and TRBJ2-7, with TRBD1 as a possible D gene (8 bases). The ends were cut back, 6 bases at V and 6 bases at J, with 15 bases in the middle. The CDR3 totals 13 residues. Germline assignment: CDR1 SNHLY and CDR2 FYNNEI. CDR3 DNA sequence: TGTGCCAGCAGAAAGACAGGGGAGGGCGAGCAGTACTTC. This codes for CASRKTGEGEQYF.

J is TRBJ2-3 and V is TRBV14; D remains ambiguous. Germline CDR1 is SGHDN and CDR2 is FVKESK. The CDR3 is 12 amino acids. V shed 1 base and J shed 6 bases, with 5 bases lying between them. The CDR3 DNA reads as TGTGCCAGCAGCCAAGTAGCCGATACGCAGTATTTT. Its protein product is CASSQVADTQYF.

The chain employs TRBV19 and TRBJ2-4, with D perhaps matching TRBD1 (6 bases). This CDR3 has 16 amino acids. Trimming cost V 1 base and J 0 bases, with 10 bases left between them. Germline lookup yields CDR1 LNHDA and CDR2 SQIVND (reference sequence). The CDR3 reads CASSIAGVLAKNIQYF. The CDR3 DNA sequence: TGTGCCAGTAGTATAGCAGGGGTGCTAGCCAAAAACATTCAGTACTTC.

The J gene is TRBJ2-1, the V gene TRBV14, with TRBD2 as a possible D gene (6 bases). With 1 base removed from V and 15 bases from J, the gap between germline ends came to 10 bases. Germline CDR1 is SGHDN and CDR2 is FVKESK. The CDR3 covers 11 residues. In DNA, the CDR3 is TGTGCCAGCAGCCAAGTGGGGAGGAGGTTCTTC. Its protein is CASSQVGRRFF.

The count of this clone is one. This chain connects TRBV5-5 to TRBJ2-1, with 10 nucleotides matching TRBD1. This CDR3 has 14 amino acids. Germline lookup yields CDR1 SGHKS and CDR2 YYEKEE (reference sequence). J was trimmed by 7 bases and V by 0 bases; bases with no gene match: 1. As DNA, the CDR3 is TGTGCCAGCAGCTTGGGACAGGGGGCGAATGAGCAGTTCTTC. This gives the protein CASSLGQGANEQFF.

The rearrangement joins TRBV5-4 to TRBJ2-1; the D call may be TRBD1 or TRBD2 (5 bases each). Between the trimmed V and J ends, which lost 9 bases and 2 bases, there was a span of 21 bases. The CDR3 contains 16 residues. The V gene's germline CDR1 is SGHNT and CDR2 YYREEE (reference sequence). CDR3 loop: CATKRDQEWPYNEQFF. As DNA, the CDR3 is TGTGCCACCAAAAGGGACCAGGAATGGCCCTACAATGAGCAGTTCTTC.

The chain links TRBV11-1 to TRBJ2-7; D possibly matches TRBD1 or TRBD2 (5 bases each). The germline V and J ends were trimmed by 3 bases and 5 bases, with 11 bases remaining between them. The CDR3 extends over 13 amino acids. Germline values: CDR1 SGHAT, CDR2 FQDESV (reference sequence). CDR3 DNA: TGTGCCAGCAGCTTTCCGGGGCAGGACGAGCAGTACTTC. Translating it yields CASSFPGQDEQYF.

This clone appeared a single time. This chain joins TRBV10-1 and TRBJ2-3; TRBD2 matches at 8 bases. Germline loops: CDR1 WNHNN, CDR2 SYGVQD (reference sequence). V dropped 6 bases and J dropped 1; count of bases not matched to a gene: 9. The CDR3 contains 16 residues. This CDR3 reads CASRKNSGLGTDTQYF. In DNA form, the CDR3 reads TGCGCCAGCAGAAAGAATTCGGGACTAGGCACAGATACGCAGTATTTT.

The V call is TRBV19, the J call TRBJ1-1, with TRBD1 matching over 7 bases. Germline loops: CDR1 LNHDA, CDR2 SQIVND (reference sequence). The V and J ends lost 4 bases and 0 bases, in that order; junction bases with no gene match: 8. The CDR3 covers 16 residues. The CDR3 loop is CASSTKPGTVNTEAFF. CDR3 bases: TGTGCCAGTAGTACCAAGCCCGGGACAGTGAACACTGAAGCTTTCTTT.

The V call is TRBV5-1, the J call TRBJ2-7, with D perhaps matching TRBD1 (6 bases). This CDR3 is built from 15 residues. The V end lost 6 bases, the J end lost 4 bases, and 20 bases lay between the germline ends. Germline CDR1 and CDR2: SGHRS and YFSETQ. CDR3 nucleotide sequence: TGCGCCAGCAAGTTTACCCAGGGGAACCTGTACGAGCAGTACTTC. This sequence encodes CASKFTQGNLYEQYF. Variable domain in full (rest from reference TRBV5-1 and TRBJ2-7): KAGVTQTPRYLIKTRGQQVTLSCSPISGHRSVSWYQQTPGQGLQFLFEYFSETQRNKGNFPGRFSGRQFSNSRSEMNVSTLELGDSALYLCASKFTQGNLYEQYFGPGTRLTVT.

V is TRBV5-1 and J is TRBJ1-1; possible D gene TRBD1, 6 bases. The V gene lost 4 bases and the J gene lost 0 bases, with 28 bases spanning the gap. CDR1 is SGHRS, CDR2 YFSETQ, per germline. There are 20 residues in the CDR3. The CDR3 nucleotides are TGCGCCAGCAGCCCTGAAGTATCTCCCGGGGGGCAAGGTGTGAACACTGAAGCTTTCTTT. Residues: CASSPEVSPGGQGVNTEAFF.

The CDR3 coding sequence is TGTGCCAGCAGCTCTTCACCACCTTTCGGGAATGAGCAGTTCTTC. This sequence encodes CASSSSPPFGNEQFF. The rearrangement links TRBV7-8 to TRBJ2-1; no reliable D call. The V end lost 4 bases, the J end lost 7 bases, and 17 bases lay between the germline ends. CDR1 is SGHVS, CDR2 FQNEAQ, per germline. This CDR3 is 15 amino acids long.

The CDR3 region has the DNA TGTGCCAGCAGCCTCTTTGGACCCACCAACACTGAAGCTTTCTTT. This codes for CASSLFGPTNTEAFF. The chain has TRBV7-2 and TRBJ1-1; D is uncertain. V was shortened by 5 bases and J by 2 bases, with 15 bases between the two germline ends. Germline V gives CDR1 SGHTA, CDR2 FQGNSA. The CDR3 is 15 residues long.

This clone has a single count. CDR3: CASSLPSGQDYGYTF. For the CDR3, the DNA is TGTGCCAGCAGTTTACCTTCGGGACAGGACTATGGCTACACCTTC. The V gene is TRBV5-4, the J gene TRBJ1-2; 8 nucleotides match TRBD1. Per the germline V gene, CDR1 is SGHNT and CDR2 is YYREEE (reference sequence). Germline trimming cut 5 bases from V and 3 bases from J; bases unmatched to any gene: 9. The CDR3 is 15 amino acids.

V and J are TRBV4-3 and TRBJ1-3; D not certain. CDR1 and CDR2 from the germline V gene are LGHNA and YSLEER. V dropped 0 bases and J dropped 0 bases, with 12 bases sitting between them. The CDR3 is 17 residues long. CDR3 residues: CASSQEVRGSSGNTIYF. CDR3 in DNA: TGCGCCAGCAGCCAAGAGGTTCGAGGATCCTCTGGAAACACCATATATTTT.

This clone came up once. The chain combines TRBV19 with TRBJ2-5; 9 nucleotides align to TRBD2. Germline CDR1 is LNHDA and CDR2 is SQIVND (reference sequence). The CDR3 is 23 amino acids. Trimming removed 5 bases from V and 1 base from J; junction bases left unmatched: 29. CDR3 loop: CASSPHQEQGGYSGSTIQETQYF. The CDR3 region has the DNA TGTGCCAGTAGTCCTCATCAAGAACAGGGAGGGTATAGCGGGAGCACCATCCAAGAGACCCAGTACTTC.

The CDR3 nucleotides are TGTGCCAGCAGCAAGGGACAGGGGAACACTGAAGCTTTCTTT. This translates into CASSKGQGNTEAFF. This sequence joins TRBV5-6 and TRBJ1-1; 9 nucleotides line up with TRBD1. This CDR3 is 14 amino acids long. Germline CDR1 is SGHDT and CDR2 is YYEEEE. The trim removed 4 bases at V and 1 base at J, leaving 2 bases unmatched.

The rearrangement uses TRBV5-5 and TRBJ2-2, with 7 bases that match TRBD2. This CDR3 has 14 residues. Germline V gene lookup returns CDR1 SGHKS and CDR2 YYEKEE (reference sequence). The junction had 8 bases not matched to a gene; V was cut back by 2 bases and J by 10 bases. The CDR3 reads CASSFPRGVKELFF. In DNA form, the CDR3 reads TGTGCCAGCAGCTTCCCCCGGGGGGTGAAGGAGCTGTTTTTT.

This sequence joins TRBV14 and TRBJ1-2, with 7 bases aligning to TRBD1. With V trimmed by 3 bases and J by 0 bases, 7 bases remained unmatched. CDR1 is SGHDN, CDR2 FVKESK, per germline. The length of the CDR3 is 16 residues. The chain's CDR3 is CASSQVGQEANYGYTF. DNA for the CDR3: TGTGCCAGCAGCCAGGTCGGACAGGAAGCTAACTATGGCTACACCTTC. Looking up the rest from reference TRBV14 and TRBJ1-2 gives the full variable domain: EAGVTQFPSHSVIEKGQTVTLRCDPISGHDNLYWYRRVMGKEIKFLLHFVKESKQDESGMPNNRFLAERTGGTYSTLKVQPAELEDSGVYFCASSQVGQEANYGYTFGSGTRLTVV.

The chain employs TRBV11-2 and TRBJ2-2; 8 bases are a match to TRBD2. Germline V lookup: CDR1 SGHAT, CDR2 FQNNGV. Trimming removed 6 bases from V and 7 bases from J; junction bases left unmatched: 16. The CDR3 runs to 17 residues. CDR3 residues: CASSSPGTRSGVGELFF. The CDR3 coding sequence is TGTGCCAGCAGTTCCCCGGGGACTAGGTCCGGGGTCGGGGAGCTGTTTTTT.

V gene TRBV28 combines with J gene TRBJ1-1; the D gene is possibly TRBD1 (5 bases). Germline values: CDR1 MDHEN, CDR2 SYDVKM. Trimming removed 3 bases at V and 4 bases at J, with 15 bases between. This CDR3 contains 15 residues. CDR3 protein: CASSLGQIMSTEAFF. The CDR3 nucleotides read TGTGCCAGCAGTTTGGGGCAGATTATGAGCACTGAAGCTTTCTTT. Full variable domain (remainder filled in from reference TRBV28 and TRBJ1-1): DVKVTQSSRYLVKRTGEKVFLECVQDMDHENMFWYRQDPGLGLRLIYFSYDVKMKEKGDIPEGYSVSREKKERFSLILESASTNQTSMYLCASSLGQIMSTEAFFGQGTRLTVV.